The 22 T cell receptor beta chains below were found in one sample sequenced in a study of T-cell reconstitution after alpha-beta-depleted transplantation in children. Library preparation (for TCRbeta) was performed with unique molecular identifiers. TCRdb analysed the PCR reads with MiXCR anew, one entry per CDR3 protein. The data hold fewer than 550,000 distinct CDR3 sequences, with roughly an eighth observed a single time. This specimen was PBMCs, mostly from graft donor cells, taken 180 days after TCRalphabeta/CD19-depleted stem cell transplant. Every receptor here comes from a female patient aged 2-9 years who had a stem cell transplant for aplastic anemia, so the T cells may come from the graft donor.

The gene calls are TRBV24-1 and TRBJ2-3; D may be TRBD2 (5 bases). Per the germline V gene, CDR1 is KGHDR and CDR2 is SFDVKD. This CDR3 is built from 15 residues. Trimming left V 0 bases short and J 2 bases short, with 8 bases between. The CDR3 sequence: CATSDLRTFTDTQYF. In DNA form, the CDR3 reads TGTGCCACCAGTGATTTGAGGACTTTCACAGATACGCAGTATTTT.

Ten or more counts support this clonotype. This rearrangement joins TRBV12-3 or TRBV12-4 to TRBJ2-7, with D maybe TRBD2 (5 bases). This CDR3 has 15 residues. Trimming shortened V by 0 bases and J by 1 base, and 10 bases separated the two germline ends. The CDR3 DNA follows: TGTGCCAGCAGTTTAGCCGGGGAGACATCCTACGAGCAGTACGTC. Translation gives CASSLAGETSYEQYV.

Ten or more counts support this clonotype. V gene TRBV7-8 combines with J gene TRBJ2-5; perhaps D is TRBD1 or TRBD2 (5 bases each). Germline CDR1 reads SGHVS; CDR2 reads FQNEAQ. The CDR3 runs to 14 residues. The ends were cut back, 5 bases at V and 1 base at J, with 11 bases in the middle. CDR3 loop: CASSKGPFQETQYF. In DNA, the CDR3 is TGTGCCAGCAGCAAGGGACCTTTCCAAGAGACCCAGTACTTC.

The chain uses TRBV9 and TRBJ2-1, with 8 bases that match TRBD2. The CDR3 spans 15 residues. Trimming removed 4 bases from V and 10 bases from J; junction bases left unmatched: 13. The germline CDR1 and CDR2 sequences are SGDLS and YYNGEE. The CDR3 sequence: CASSPTSGLTREQFF. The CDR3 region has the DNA TGTGCCAGCAGCCCCACTAGCGGTTTAACAAGGGAGCAGTTCTTC.

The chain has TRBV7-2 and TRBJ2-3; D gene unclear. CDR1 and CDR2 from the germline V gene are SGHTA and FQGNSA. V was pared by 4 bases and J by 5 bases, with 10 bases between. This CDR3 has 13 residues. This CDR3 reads CASSSLMRDTQYF. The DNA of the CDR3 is TGTGCCAGCAGCTCCCTCATGAGAGATACGCAGTATTTT. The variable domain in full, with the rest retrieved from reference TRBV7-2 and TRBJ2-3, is GAGVSQSPSNKVTEKGKDVELRCDPISGHTALYWYRQSLGQGLEFLIYFQGNSAPDKSGLPSDRFSAERTGGSVSTLTIQRTQQEDSAVYLCASSSLMRDTQYFGPGTRLTVL.

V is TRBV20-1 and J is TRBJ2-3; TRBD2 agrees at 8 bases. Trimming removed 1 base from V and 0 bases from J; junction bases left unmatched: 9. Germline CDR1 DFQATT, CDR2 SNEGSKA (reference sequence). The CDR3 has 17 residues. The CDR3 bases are TGCAGTGCTAGAGGGCTAGCGGGCCCTACTAGCACAGATACGCAGTATTTT. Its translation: CSARGLAGPTSTDTQYF.

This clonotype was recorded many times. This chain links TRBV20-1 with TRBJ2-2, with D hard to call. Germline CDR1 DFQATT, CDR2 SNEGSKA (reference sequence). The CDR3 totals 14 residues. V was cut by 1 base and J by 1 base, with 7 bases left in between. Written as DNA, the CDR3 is TGCAGTGCTAGAGGCCTGTGGAACACCGGGGAGCTGTTTTTT. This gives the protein CSARGLWNTGELFF.

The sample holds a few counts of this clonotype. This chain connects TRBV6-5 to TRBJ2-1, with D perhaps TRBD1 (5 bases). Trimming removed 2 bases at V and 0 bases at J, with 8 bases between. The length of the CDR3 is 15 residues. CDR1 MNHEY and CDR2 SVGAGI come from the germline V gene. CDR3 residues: CASSYKDTSYNEQFF. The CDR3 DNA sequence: TGTGCCAGCAGTTACAAGGACACCTCCTACAATGAGCAGTTCTTC.

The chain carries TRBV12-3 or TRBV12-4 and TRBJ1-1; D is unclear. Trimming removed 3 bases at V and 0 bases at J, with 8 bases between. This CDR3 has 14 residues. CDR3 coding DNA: TGTGCCAGCAGTTTTACGGGGATGAACACTGAAGCTTTCTTT. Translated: CASSFTGMNTEAFF.

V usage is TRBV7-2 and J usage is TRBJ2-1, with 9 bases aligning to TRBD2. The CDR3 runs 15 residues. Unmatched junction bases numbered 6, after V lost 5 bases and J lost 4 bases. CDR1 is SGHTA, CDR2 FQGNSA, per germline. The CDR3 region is CASSGASGIYNEQFF. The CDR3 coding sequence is TGTGCCAGCAGCGGAGCTAGCGGGATTTACAATGAGCAGTTCTTC.

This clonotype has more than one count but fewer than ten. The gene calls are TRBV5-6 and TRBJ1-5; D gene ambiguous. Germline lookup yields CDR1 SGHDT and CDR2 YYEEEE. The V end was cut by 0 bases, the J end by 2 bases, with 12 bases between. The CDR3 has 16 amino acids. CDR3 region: CASSLGGRRGNQPQHF. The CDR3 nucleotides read TGTGCCAGCAGCTTGGGCGGGCGAAGGGGCAATCAGCCCCAGCATTTT.

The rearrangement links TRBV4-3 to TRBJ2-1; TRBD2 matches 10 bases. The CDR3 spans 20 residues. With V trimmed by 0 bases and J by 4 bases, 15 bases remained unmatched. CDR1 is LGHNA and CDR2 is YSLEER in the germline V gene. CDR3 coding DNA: TGCGCCAGCAGCCAAGACGGGGCCGGGACTAGCGTCCCATTGTACAATGAGCAGTTCTTC. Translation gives CASSQDGAGTSVPLYNEQFF.

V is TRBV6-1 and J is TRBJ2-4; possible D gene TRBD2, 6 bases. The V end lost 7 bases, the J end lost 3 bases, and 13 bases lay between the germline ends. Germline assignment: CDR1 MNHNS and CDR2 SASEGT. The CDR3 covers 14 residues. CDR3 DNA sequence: TGTGCCAGCATGGAGGGGCAGTTCAAAAACATTCAGTACTTC. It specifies CASMEGQFKNIQYF.

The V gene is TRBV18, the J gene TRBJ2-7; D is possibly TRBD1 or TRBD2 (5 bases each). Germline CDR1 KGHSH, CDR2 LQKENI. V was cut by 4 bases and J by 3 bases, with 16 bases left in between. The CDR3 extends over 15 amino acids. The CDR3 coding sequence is TGTGCCAGCTCACGAACCCGGGACGCGAACTACGAGCAGTACGTC. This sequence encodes CASSRTRDANYEQYV.

Here the CDR3 DNA reads TGTGCCAGTAGTATGTATGGGACAGGGGATGGCTACACCTTC. Protein sequence: CASSMYGTGDGYTF. J is TRBJ1-2 and V is TRBV19; 10 bases line up with TRBD1. The V and J ends lost 3 bases and 6 bases, in that order; junction bases with no gene match: 4. Germline assignment: CDR1 LNHDA and CDR2 SQIVND (reference sequence). The CDR3 runs 14 residues.

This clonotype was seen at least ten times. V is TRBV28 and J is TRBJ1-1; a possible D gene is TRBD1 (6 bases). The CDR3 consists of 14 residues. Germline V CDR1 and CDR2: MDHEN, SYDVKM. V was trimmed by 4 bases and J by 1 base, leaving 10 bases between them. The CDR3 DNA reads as TGTGCCAGCAGTTCGACAGGAGGGAACACTGAAGCTTTCTTT. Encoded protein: CASSSTGGNTEAFF. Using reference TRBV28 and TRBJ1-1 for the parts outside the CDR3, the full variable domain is DVKVTQSSRYLVKRTGEKVFLECVQDMDHENMFWYRQDPGLGLRLIYFSYDVKMKEKGDIPEGYSVSREKKERFSLILESASTNQTSMYLCASSSTGGNTEAFFGQGTRLTVV.

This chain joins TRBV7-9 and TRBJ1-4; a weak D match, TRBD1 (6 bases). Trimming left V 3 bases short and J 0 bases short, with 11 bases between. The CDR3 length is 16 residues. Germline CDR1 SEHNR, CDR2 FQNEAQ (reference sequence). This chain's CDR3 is CASSFGQMTTNEKLFF. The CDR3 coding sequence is TGTGCCAGCAGCTTCGGACAGATGACAACTAATGAAAAACTGTTTTTT.

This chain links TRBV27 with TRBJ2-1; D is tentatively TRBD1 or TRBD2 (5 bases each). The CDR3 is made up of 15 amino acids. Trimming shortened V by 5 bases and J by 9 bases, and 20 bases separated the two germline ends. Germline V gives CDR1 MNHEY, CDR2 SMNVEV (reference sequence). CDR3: CASSTLGLGVGEQFF. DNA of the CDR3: TGTGCCAGCAGTACCCTCGGACTGGGGGTTGGTGAGCAGTTCTTC.

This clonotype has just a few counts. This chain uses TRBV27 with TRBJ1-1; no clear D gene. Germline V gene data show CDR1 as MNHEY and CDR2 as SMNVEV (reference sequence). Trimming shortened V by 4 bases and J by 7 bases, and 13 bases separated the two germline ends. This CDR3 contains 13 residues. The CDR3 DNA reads TGTGCCAGCAGTTCAGCCGTCAAAGGTGAAGCTTTCTTT. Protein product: CASSSAVKGEAFF.

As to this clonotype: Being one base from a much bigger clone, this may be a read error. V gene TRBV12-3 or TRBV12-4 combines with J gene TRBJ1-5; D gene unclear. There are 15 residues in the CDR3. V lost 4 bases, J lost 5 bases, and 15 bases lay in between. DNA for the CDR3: TGTGCCAGCAGTTGTAGTCAGACAACATATCAGCCCCAGCATTTT. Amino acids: CASSCSQTTYQPQHF.

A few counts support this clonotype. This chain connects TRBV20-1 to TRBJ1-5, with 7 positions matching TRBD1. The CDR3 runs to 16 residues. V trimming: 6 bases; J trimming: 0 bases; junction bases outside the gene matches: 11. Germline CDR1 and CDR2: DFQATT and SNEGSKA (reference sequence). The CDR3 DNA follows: TGCAGTGCATATAGACAGGGAATATATAGCAATCAGCCCCAGCATTTT. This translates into CSAYRQGIYSNQPQHF.

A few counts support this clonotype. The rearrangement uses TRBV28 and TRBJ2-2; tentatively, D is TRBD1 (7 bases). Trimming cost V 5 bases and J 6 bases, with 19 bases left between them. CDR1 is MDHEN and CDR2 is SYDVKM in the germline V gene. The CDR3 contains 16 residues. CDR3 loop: CASSPGGAGGSGELFF. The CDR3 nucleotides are TGTGCCAGCAGTCCCGGGGGCGCAGGGGGGTCCGGGGAGCTGTTTTTT.